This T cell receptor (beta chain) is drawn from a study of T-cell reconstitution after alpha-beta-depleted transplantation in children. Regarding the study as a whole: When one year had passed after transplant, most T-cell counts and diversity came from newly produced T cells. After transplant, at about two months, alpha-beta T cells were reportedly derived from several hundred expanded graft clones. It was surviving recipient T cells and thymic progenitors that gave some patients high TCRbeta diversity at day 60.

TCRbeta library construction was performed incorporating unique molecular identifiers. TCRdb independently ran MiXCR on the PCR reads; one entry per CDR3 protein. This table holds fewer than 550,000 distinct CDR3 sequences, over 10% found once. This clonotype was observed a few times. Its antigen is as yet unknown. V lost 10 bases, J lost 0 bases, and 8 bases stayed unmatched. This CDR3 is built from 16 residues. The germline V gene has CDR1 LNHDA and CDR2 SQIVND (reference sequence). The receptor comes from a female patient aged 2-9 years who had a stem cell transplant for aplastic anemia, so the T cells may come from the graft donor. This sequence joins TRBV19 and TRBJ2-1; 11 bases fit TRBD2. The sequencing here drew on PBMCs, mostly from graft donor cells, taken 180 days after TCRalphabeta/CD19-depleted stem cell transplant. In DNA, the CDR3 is TGTGCCACAAGGCAACTAGCGGGAGCCTCCTACAATGAGCAGTTCTTC. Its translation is CATRQLAGASYNEQFF.